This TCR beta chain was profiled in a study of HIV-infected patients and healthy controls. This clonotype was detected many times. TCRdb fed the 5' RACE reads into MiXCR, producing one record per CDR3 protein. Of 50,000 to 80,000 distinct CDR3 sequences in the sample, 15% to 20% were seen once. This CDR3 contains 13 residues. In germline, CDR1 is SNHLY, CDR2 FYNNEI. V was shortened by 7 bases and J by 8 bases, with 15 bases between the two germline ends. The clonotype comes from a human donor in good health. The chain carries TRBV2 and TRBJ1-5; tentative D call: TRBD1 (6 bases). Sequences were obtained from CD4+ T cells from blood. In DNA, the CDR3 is TGTGCCAGCATCCGGACAGAAGGGGAGCCCCAGCATTTT. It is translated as CASIRTEGEPQHF.